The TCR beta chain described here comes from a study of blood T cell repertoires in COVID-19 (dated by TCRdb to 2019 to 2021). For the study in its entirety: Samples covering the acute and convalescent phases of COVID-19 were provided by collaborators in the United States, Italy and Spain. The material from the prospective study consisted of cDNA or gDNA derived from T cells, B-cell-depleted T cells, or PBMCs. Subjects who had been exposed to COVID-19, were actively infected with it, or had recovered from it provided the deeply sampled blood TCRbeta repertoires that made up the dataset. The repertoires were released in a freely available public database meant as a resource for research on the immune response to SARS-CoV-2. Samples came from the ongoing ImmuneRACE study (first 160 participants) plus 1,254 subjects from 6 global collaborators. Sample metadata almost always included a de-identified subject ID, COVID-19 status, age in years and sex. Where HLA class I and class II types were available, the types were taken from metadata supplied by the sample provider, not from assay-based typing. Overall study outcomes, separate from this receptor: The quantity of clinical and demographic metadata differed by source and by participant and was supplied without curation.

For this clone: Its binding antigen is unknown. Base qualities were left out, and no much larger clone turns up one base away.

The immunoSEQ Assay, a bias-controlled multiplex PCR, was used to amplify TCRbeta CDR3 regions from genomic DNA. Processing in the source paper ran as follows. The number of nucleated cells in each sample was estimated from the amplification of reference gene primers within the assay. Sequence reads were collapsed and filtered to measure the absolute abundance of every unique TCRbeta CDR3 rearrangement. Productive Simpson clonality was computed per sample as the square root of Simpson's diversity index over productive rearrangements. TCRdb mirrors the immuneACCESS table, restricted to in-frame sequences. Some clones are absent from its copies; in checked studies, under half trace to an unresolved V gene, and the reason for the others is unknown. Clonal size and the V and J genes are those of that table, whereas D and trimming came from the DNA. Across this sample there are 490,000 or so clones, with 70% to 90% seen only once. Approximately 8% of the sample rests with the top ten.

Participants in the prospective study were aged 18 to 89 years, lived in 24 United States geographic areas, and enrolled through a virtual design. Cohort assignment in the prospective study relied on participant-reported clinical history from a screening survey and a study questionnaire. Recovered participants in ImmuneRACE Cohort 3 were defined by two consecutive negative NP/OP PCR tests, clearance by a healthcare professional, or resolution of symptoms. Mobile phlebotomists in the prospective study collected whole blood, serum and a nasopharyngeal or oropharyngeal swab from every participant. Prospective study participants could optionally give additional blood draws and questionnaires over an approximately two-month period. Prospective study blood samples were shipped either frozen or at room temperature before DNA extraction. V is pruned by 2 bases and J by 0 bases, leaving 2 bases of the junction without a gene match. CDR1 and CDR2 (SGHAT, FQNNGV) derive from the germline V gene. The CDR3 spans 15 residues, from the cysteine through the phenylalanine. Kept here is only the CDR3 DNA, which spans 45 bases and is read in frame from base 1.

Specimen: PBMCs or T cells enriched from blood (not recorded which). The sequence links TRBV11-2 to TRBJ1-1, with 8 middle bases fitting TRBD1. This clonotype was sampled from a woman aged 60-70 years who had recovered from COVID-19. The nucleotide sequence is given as TGTGCCAGCAGCTTAAGGGACAGGCTGAACACTGAAGCTTTCTTT. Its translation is CASSLRDRLNTEAFF.